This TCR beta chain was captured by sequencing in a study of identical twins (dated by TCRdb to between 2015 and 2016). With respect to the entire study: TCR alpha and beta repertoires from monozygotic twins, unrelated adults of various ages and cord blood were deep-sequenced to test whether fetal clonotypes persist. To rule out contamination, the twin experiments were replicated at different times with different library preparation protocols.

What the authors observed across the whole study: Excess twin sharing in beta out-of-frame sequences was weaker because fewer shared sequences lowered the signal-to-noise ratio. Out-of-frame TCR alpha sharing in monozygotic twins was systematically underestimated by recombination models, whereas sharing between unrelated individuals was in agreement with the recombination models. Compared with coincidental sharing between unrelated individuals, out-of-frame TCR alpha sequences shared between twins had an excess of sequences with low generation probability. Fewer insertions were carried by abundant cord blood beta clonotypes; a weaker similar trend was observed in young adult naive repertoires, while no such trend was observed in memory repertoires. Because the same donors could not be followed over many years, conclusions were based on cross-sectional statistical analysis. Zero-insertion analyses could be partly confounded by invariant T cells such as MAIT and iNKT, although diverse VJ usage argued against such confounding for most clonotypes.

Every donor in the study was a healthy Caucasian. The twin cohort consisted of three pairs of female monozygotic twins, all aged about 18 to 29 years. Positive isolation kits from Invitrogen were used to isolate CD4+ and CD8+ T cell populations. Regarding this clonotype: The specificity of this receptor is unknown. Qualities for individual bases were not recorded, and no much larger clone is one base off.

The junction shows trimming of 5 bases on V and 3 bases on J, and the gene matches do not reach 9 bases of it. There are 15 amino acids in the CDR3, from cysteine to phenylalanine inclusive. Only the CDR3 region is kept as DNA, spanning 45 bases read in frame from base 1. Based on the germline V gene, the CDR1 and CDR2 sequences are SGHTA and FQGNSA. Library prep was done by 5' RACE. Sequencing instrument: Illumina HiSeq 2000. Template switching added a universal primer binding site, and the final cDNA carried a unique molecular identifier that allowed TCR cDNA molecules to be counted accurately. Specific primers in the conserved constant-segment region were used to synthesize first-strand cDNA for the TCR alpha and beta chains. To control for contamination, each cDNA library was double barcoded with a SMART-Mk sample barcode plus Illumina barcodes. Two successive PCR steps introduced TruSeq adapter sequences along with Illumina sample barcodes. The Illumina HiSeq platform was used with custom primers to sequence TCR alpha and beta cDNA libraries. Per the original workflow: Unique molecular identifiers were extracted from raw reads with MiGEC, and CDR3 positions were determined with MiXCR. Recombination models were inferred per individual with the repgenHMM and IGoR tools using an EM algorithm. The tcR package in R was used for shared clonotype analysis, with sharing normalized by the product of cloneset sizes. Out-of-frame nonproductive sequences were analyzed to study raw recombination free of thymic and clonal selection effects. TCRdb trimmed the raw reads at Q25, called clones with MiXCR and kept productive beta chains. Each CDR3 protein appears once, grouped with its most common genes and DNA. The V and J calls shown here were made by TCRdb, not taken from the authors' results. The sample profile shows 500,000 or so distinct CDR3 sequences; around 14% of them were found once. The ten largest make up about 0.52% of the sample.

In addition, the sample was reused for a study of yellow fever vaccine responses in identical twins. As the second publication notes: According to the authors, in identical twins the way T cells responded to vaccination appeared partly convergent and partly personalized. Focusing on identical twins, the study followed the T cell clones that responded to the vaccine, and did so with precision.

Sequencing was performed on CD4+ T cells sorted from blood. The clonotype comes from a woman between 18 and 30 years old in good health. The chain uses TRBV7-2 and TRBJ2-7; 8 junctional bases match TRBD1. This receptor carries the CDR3 CASSSRGLVNYEQYF. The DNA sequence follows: TGTGCCAGCAGCAGCAGGGGGCTCGTTAACTACGAGCAGTACTTC.